These 26 T cell receptor beta chains came from one sample sequenced in a study of T cells after posttransplantation cyclophosphamide. Profiling relied on immunoSEQ multiplex PCR, and the TCRdb table lists in-frame clones only, not all of them. The repertoire has 20,000 to 25,000 clones, none seen only once; the ten largest take approximately 7%. Sequenced sample: PBMCs. The origin of the receptors is a woman aged 55 to 70 in good health, CMV-negative, and a related stem cell transplant donor.

This clone was detected ten times or more. The V gene is TRBV5-1, the J gene TRBJ1-4; tentatively, D is TRBD1 (6 bases). V lost 8 bases, J lost 0 bases, and 11 bases lay in between. This CDR3 has 14 residues. Germline V gene lookup returns CDR1 SGHRS and CDR2 YFSETQ. CDR3 sequence reads: CASTTGTTNEKLFF. The CDR3 DNA reads as TGCGCCAGTACTACAGGGACAACTAATGAAAAACTGTTTTTT.

This clone was picked up many times. The chain carries TRBV7-2 and TRBJ2-2, with 8 bases aligning to TRBD1. The CDR3 runs 14 residues. The germline V gene encodes CDR1 SGHTA and CDR2 FQGNSA. J gave up 5 bases and V 6 bases, and 5 bases lay outside the gene matches. The DNA for the CDR3 is TGTGCCAGCAGATTGGACAGGGCGACCGGGGAGCTGTTTTTT. It yields the protein CASRLDRATGELFF.

This clone was seen ten or more times. The CDR3 DNA reads as TGTGCCAGTACCGAGACAGGGGGGACCAGCACAGATACGCAGTATTTT. Protein: CASTETGGTSTDTQYF. The J gene is TRBJ2-3, the V gene TRBV19; TRBD1 aligns across 9 bases. Germline V gene sequence: CDR1 LNHDA, CDR2 SQIVND (reference sequence). CDR3 size: 16 residues. V lost 7 bases and J lost 0; bases outside the gene matches: 8. The full variable domain, its missing parts supplied by reference TRBV19 and TRBJ2-3, is DGGITQSPKYLFRKEGQNVTLSCEQNLNHDAMYWYRQDPGQGLRLIYYSQIVNDFQKGDIAEGYSVSREKKESFPLTVTSAQKNPTAFYLCASTETGGTSTDTQYFGPGTRLTVL.

The genes are TRBV27 and TRBJ2-1; 13 positions match TRBD2. The CDR3 length is 15 residues. V trimming: 6 bases; J trimming: 1 base; junction bases outside the gene matches: 0. CDR1 MNHEY and CDR2 SMNVEV come from the germline V gene (reference sequence). The CDR3: CASRLAGGSYNEQFF. The DNA for the CDR3 is TGTGCCAGCAGACTAGCGGGAGGGTCCTACAATGAGCAGTTCTTC.

At least ten counts were recorded for this clone. The V gene is TRBV6-5, the J gene TRBJ2-1; weak D call: TRBD1 (5 bases). Germline V lookup: CDR1 MNHEY, CDR2 SVGAGI. The CDR3 consists of 13 residues. V gave up 6 bases and J gave up 7 bases, with 13 bases separating them. Here the CDR3 reads CASRSPGWNEQFF. Here the CDR3 DNA reads TGTGCCAGCAGATCCCCAGGGTGGAATGAGCAGTTCTTC.

The V and J genes are TRBV9 and TRBJ2-1; 8 positions agree with TRBD2. Per the germline V gene, CDR1 is SGDLS and CDR2 is YYNGEE. The CDR3 runs to 17 residues. With 4 bases clipped from V and 6 bases from J, the junction kept 15 bases outside the gene matches. CDR3 residues: CASSIISGDLGFNEQFF. DNA of the CDR3: TGTGCCAGCAGCATCATTAGCGGGGACTTGGGGTTCAATGAGCAGTTCTTC. The full variable domain, rest sourced from reference TRBV9 and TRBJ2-1, is DSGVTQTPKHLITATGQRVTLRCSPRSGDLSVYWYQQSLDQGLQFLIQYYNGEERAKGNILERFSAQQFPDLHSELNLSSLELGDSALYFCASSIISGDLGFNEQFFGPGTRLTVL.

The rearrangement uses TRBV7-3 and TRBJ2-4, with D unresolved. Trimming left V 1 base short and J 3 bases short, with 4 bases between. CDR1 is SGHTA and CDR2 is FQGTGA in the germline V gene. The CDR3 extends over 13 amino acids. For the CDR3, the DNA is TGTGCCAGCAGCTTAAACAGCAAAAACATTCAGTACTTC. Protein sequence: CASSLNSKNIQYF.

This clone appeared many times. The CDR3 DNA follows: TGTGCCAGCAGCTATAGTCGGGACAGGGGGCAGTTCTTC. Translating it yields CASSYSRDRGQFF. The chain is built from TRBV7-9 and TRBJ2-1; 10 nucleotides agree with TRBD1. V lost 4 bases and J lost 12; bases outside the gene matches: 6. CDR1 SEHNR and CDR2 FQNEAQ come from the germline V gene (reference sequence). The CDR3 length is 13 residues.

The chain joins TRBV7-8 to TRBJ2-3; tentatively, D is TRBD2 (5 bases). CDR3 length: 16 residues. V was trimmed by 5 bases and J by 0 bases, leaving 15 bases between them. Germline V gene sequence: CDR1 SGHVS, CDR2 FQNEAQ. The CDR3 bases are TGTGCCAGCAGCCGGGGTGACCGCTCCAGCACAGATACGCAGTATTTT. It encodes CASSRGDRSSTDTQYF.

The chain joins TRBV28 to TRBJ2-1; 7 bases are a match to TRBD2. The V gene's germline CDR1 is MDHEN and CDR2 SYDVKM. After removal of 6 bases from V and 4 bases from J, the junction contained 9 bases not matched to a gene. The CDR3 has 15 residues. This chain's CDR3 is CASSLRLAGYNEQFF. The CDR3 nucleotides read TGTGCCAGCAGCCTACGACTAGCCGGGTACAATGAGCAGTTCTTC. Drawing the rest from reference TRBV28 and TRBJ2-1, the complete variable domain is DVKVTQSSRYLVKRTGEKVFLECVQDMDHENMFWYRQDPGLGLRLIYFSYDVKMKEKGDIPEGYSVSREKKERFSLILESASTNQTSMYLCASSLRLAGYNEQFFGPGTRLTVL.

This clone has at least ten counts. The chain carries TRBV7-2 and TRBJ1-1; D unresolved. Germline values: CDR1 SGHTA, CDR2 FQGNSA. The CDR3 is made up of 11 amino acids. Trimming took off 1 base at V and 10 bases at J, with 7 bases between the two ends. CDR3 nucleotides: TGTGCCAGCAGCTTAGACAGTGGAGCTTTCTTT. This sequence encodes CASSLDSGAFF.

This clone came up many times. The V gene is TRBV6-5, the J gene TRBJ2-2; weak D call: TRBD2 (5 bases). V gave up 2 bases and J gave up 5 bases, with 9 bases separating them. The CDR3 loop spans 14 amino acids. Germline values: CDR1 MNHEY, CDR2 SVGAGI. CDR3 coding DNA: TGTGCCAGCAGTTACGCAGGCGGGACCGGGGAGCTGTTTTTT. It translates to CASSYAGGTGELFF.

The chain has TRBV7-2 and TRBJ2-3; 10 bases agree with TRBD1. This CDR3 is 16 amino acids long. J was trimmed by 3 bases and V by 2 bases; bases with no gene match: 5. Germline V gene lookup returns CDR1 SGHTA and CDR2 FQGNSA. CDR3 sequence: CASSLTGTGVTDTQYF. The CDR3 region has the DNA TGTGCCAGCAGCTTAACCGGGACAGGGGTAACAGATACGCAGTATTTT. The variable domain in full, completed from reference TRBV7-2 and TRBJ2-3, reads GAGVSQSPSNKVTEKGKDVELRCDPISGHTALYWYRQSLGQGLEFLIYFQGNSAPDKSGLPSDRFSAERTGGSVSTLTIQRTQQEDSAVYLCASSLTGTGVTDTQYFGPGTRLTVL.

This clone was seen only a few times. This chain links TRBV11-1 with TRBJ1-6; no reliable D call. Germline lookup yields CDR1 SGHAT and CDR2 FQDESV (reference sequence). This CDR3 has 14 residues. V dropped 0 bases and J dropped 5 bases, with 5 bases sitting between them. In DNA, the CDR3 is TGTGCCAGCAGCTTAGCGGGCCATAATTCACCCCTCCACTTT. Amino acids: CASSLAGHNSPLHF.

This clone appeared many times. This chain connects TRBV29-1 to TRBJ2-2; 12 bases fit TRBD2. After removal of 5 bases from V and 1 base from J, the junction contained 2 bases not matched to a gene. This CDR3 is built from 15 residues. Germline-derived CDR1 and CDR2 are SQVTM and ANQGSEA. CDR3 amino acids: CSVRTSGVNTGELFF. The CDR3 coding sequence is TGCAGCGTTAGGACTAGCGGGGTGAACACCGGGGAGCTGTTTTTT.

This clone was found a few times. CDR3 sequence reads: CASSSSGGAADTQYF. In DNA, the CDR3 is TGTGCCAGCAGTTCGAGCGGGGGGGCCGCAGATACGCAGTATTTT. The J gene is TRBJ2-3, the V gene TRBV27; 10 bases agree with TRBD2. This CDR3 is built from 15 residues. Germline V gene sequence: CDR1 MNHEY, CDR2 SMNVEV (reference sequence). The V gene end was trimmed by 4 bases and the J gene end by 4 bases; junction bases not matched to a gene: 5.

This clone was recorded at least ten times. The chain is built from TRBV29-1 and TRBJ2-5, with D perhaps matching TRBD2 (7 bases). CDR3 size: 12 residues. CDR1 and CDR2 from the germline V gene are SQVTM and ANQGSEA. V was pared by 7 bases and J by 2 bases, with 11 bases between. The CDR3 reads CSGGGAQETQYF. CDR3 bases: TGCAGCGGCGGGGGCGCACAAGAGACCCAGTACTTC.

This clone was picked up many times. The chain is built from TRBV2 and TRBJ1-4; D is possibly TRBD1 (5 bases). The germline V gene has CDR1 SNHLY and CDR2 FYNNEI. V lost 5 bases and J lost 5, with 18 bases in between. The CDR3 is 16 residues long. The chain's CDR3 is CASSSTLDGGNEKLFF. The CDR3 nucleotides are TGTGCCAGCAGTTCAACCCTGGACGGGGGGAATGAAAAACTGTTTTTT.

This clone showed up many times. The chain couples TRBV5-4 to TRBJ2-7; no firm D call. CDR3 length: 11 amino acids. CDR1 and CDR2 from the germline V gene are SGHNT and YYREEE (reference sequence). V lost 5 bases and J 6 bases, leaving 9 bases between the germline ends. The CDR3 region is CASRSPGEQYV. Here the CDR3 DNA reads TGTGCCAGCAGATCCCCAGGCGAGCAGTACGTC.

V usage is TRBV20-1 and J usage is TRBJ1-2; 9 bases fit TRBD1. The germline V gene encodes CDR1 DFQATT and CDR2 SNEGSKA (reference sequence). The CDR3 sequence is 11 residues long. CDR3 region: CKTDRGNGYTF. CDR3 sequence (DNA): TGCAAAACGGACAGGGGTAATGGCTACACCTTC.

This clone was observed at least ten times. The gene calls are TRBV7-2 and TRBJ1-4; 10 bases line up with TRBD1. The CDR3 sequence is 15 residues long. Germline V gives CDR1 SGHTA, CDR2 FQGNSA. J lost 9 bases, V lost 5 bases, and 9 bases had no gene match. The CDR3 sequence is CASSDTRQGAKKLFF. As DNA, the CDR3 is TGTGCCAGCAGCGACACACGACAGGGGGCGAAAAAACTGTTTTTT.

This clone was found many times. The chain couples TRBV5-1 to TRBJ2-2, with 9 bases that match TRBD2. The germline V gene encodes CDR1 SGHRS and CDR2 YFSETQ. J gave up 1 base and V 0 bases, and 4 bases lay outside the gene matches. The CDR3 spans 17 residues. This CDR3 reads CASSLASGELNTGELFF. CDR3 coding DNA: TGCGCCAGCAGCTTGGCTAGCGGGGAGCTGAACACCGGGGAGCTGTTTTTT.

CDR3 coding DNA: TGTGCCAGCAGCCAAGTAGGCAGGGGAGAGGATACGCAGTATTTT. As protein: CASSQVGRGEDTQYF. This chain connects TRBV4-2 to TRBJ2-3; possibly TRBD1 for D (6 bases). V was pared by 1 base and J by 6 bases, with 14 bases between. The CDR3 has 15 residues. In germline, CDR1 is LGHNA, CDR2 YNFKEQ.

This clone was found many times. The chain uses TRBV27 and TRBJ1-1; D is unresolved. The length of the CDR3 is 14 residues. Germline V CDR1 and CDR2: MNHEY, SMNVEV (reference sequence). Trimming removed 3 bases at V and 5 bases at J, with 13 bases between. CDR3 coding DNA: TGTGCCAGCAGTTTTAAGCAAACGGTGACTGAAGCTTTCTTT. This codes for CASSFKQTVTEAFF.

A few counts support this clone. The chain carries TRBV7-8 and TRBJ2-3; D possibly corresponds to TRBD2 (6 bases). The V gene's germline CDR1 is SGHVS and CDR2 FQNEAQ. V lost 1 base and J lost 2, with 25 bases in between. There are 20 residues in the CDR3. Here the CDR3 DNA reads TGTGCCAGCAGCTTAGTTGGAGGGACCTCGACAGAAATTACCACAGATACGCAGTATTTT. Protein: CASSLVGGTSTEITTDTQYF.

At least ten counts were recorded for this clone. The chain couples TRBV6-1 to TRBJ2-7, with TRBD1 identical over 7 bases. The CDR3 consists of 15 residues. Germline values: CDR1 MNHNS, CDR2 SASEGT. V shed 2 bases, J shed 6 bases, and the junction held 10 bases outside the gene matches. The CDR3 spells CASSERQGWSGEQYF. CDR3 DNA sequence: TGTGCCAGCAGTGAAAGACAGGGCTGGTCGGGCGAGCAGTACTTC.